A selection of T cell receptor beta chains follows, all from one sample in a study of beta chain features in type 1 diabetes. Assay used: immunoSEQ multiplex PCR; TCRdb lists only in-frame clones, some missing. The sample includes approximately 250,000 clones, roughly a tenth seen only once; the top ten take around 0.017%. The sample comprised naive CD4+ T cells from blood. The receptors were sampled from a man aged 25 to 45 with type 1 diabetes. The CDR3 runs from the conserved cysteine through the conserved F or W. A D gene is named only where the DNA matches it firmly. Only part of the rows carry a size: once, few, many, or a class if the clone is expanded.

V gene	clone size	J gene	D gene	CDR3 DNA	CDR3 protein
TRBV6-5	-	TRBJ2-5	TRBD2	TGTGCCAGCAGTTACTCGGGGATGACTAGCTCGGAGACCCAGTACTTC	CASSYSGMTSSETQYF
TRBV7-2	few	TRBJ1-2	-	TGTGCCAGCAGCCCGATGTCTGGGGCCCGGGGCTACACCTTC	CASSPMSGARGYTF
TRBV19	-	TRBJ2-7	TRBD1	TGTGCCAGTAGTGACACACCGGGACAGACCTACGAGCAGTACTTC	CASSDTPGQTYEQYF
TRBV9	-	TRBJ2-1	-	TGTGCCAGCAACCGGGACACCCCTAGGGATGAGCAGTTCTTC	CASNRDTPRDEQFF
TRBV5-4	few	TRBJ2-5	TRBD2	TGTGCCAGCAGCTTTAGCGGGGGGCCCGCCGTCACCCAGTACTTC	CASSFSGGPAVTQYF
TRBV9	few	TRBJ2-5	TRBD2	TGTGCCAGCAGCGTAGCTCCAGCGGGGGGATCAGAGACCCAGTACTTC	CASSVAPAGGSETQYF
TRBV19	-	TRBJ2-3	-	TGTGCCAGTAGTATGGGGCAGCGCACAGATACGCAGTATTTT	CASSMGQRTDTQYF
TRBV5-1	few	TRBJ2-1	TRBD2	TGCGCCAGCAGCTTGGTTGCGGGACCCCCGGGAGGTGAGCAGTTCTTC	CASSLVAGPPGGEQFF
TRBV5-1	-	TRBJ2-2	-	TGCGCCAGCAGCTATGGACAGGGAGGGGCCGGGGAGCTGTTTTTT	CASSYGQGGAGELFF
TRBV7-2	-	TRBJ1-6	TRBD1	TGTGCCAGCAGCCGGACAGGGCGGGATTCACCCCTCCACTTT	CASSRTGRDSPLHF
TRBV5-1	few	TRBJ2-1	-	TGCGCCAGCAGCCCGGGGGACTCCTACAATGAGCAGTTCTTC	CASSPGDSYNEQFF
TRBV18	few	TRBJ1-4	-	TGTGCCAGCTCACCAGGGCGCGAAAAACTGTTTTTT	CASSPGREKLFF
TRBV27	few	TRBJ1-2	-	TGTGCCAGCAGTTCCCAACAGGGAAACTATGGCTACACCTTC	CASSSQQGNYGYTF
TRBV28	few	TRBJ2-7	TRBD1	TGTGCCAGCAGCATGACAGGGGTGTTGAACGAGCAGTACTTC	CASSMTGVLNEQYF
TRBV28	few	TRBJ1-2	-	TGTGTGGGTGGAGGTTCCTATGGCTACACCTTC	CVGGGSYGYTF
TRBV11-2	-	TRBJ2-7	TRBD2	TGTGCCAGCAGGGCTAGCGGGGGCTACGAGCAGTACTTC	CASRASGGYEQYF
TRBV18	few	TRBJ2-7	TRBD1	TGTGCCAGCTCACCACGACAGGGGGCGGCCGAAGAGCAGTACTTC	CASSPRQGAAEEQYF
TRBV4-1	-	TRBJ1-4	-	TGCGCCAGCAGCCAAGATCCGAGGGTAGGAACTAATGAAAAACTGTTTTTT	CASSQDPRVGTNEKLFF
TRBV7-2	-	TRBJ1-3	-	TGTGCCAGCAGCTCCAGGAACGGAAACACCATATATTTT	CASSSRNGNTIYF
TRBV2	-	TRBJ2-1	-	TGTGCCTCCGGGGGTTTCGGTGAGCAGTTCTTC	CASGGFGEQFF
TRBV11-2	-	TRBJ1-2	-	TGTGCCAGCAGCTTTCAGGGCAACTATGGCTACACCTTC	CASSFQGNYGYTF
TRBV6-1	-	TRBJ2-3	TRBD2	TGTGCCAGCAGTGATACGGGGGGGCCGGAGACAGATACGCAGTATTTT	CASSDTGGPETDTQYF
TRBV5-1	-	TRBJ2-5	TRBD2	TGCGCCAGCAGCTTGTTAGCGGGGGGCCAAGAGACCCAGTACTTC	CASSLLAGGQETQYF
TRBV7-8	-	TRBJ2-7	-	TGTGCCAGCAGCTTGGGACTCCACCACGAGCAGTACTTC	CASSLGLHHEQYF
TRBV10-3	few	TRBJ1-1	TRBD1	TGTGCCATCAAAGGTGGACAGGGACAAGGGAACACTGAAGCTTTCTTT	CAIKGGQGQGNTEAFF
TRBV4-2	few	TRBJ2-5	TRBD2	TGTGCCAGCAGCCATGGGGGGGGGACTCACCAAGAGACCCAGTACTTC	CASSHGGGTHQETQYF
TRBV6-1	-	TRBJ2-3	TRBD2	TGTGCCAGCAGGAGGCTAGCGGACAGCACAGATACGCAGTATTTT	CASRRLADSTDTQYF
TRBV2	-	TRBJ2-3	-	TGTGCCAGCGGGGCAGAGAGCACAGATACGCAGTATTTT	CASGAESTDTQYF
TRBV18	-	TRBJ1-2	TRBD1	TGTGCCAGCTCACCAGGGACAGACTATGGCTACACCTTC	CASSPGTDYGYTF
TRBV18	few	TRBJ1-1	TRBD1	TGTGCCAGCTCACGAGGACAGGGGATGAACACTGAAGCTTTCTTT	CASSRGQGMNTEAFF
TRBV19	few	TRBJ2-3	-	TGTGCCGTCAGGCAGGGCGGCACAGATACGCAGTATTTT	CAVRQGGTDTQYF
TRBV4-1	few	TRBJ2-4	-	TGCGCCAGCAGCCCTGGAGCTCTCTGGGACATTCAGTACTTC	CASSPGALWDIQYF
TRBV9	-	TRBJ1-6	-	TGTGCCAGCAGCGTAGGTAGCTCCTATAATTCACCCCTCCACTTT	CASSVGSSYNSPLHF
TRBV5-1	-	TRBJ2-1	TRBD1	TGCGCCAGCAGCTCGCAGGGGGAGAATGAGCAGTTCTTC	CASSSQGENEQFF
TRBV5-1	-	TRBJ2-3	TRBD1	TGCGCCAGCGGACCTTCGGGACAGTCCACAGATACGCAGTATTTT	CASGPSGQSTDTQYF
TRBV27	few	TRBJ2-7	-	TGTGCCAGCAGTTTGTCCCCGGGTTCCTACGAGCAGTACTTC	CASSLSPGSYEQYF
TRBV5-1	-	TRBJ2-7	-	TGCGCCAGCAGCGAAAACTCTGGACAAAACTACGAGCAGTACTTC	CASSENSGQNYEQYF
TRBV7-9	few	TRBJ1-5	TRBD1	TGTGCCAGCAGCTTAGGGATGGGGACAGGGGGCTATCAGCCCCAGCATTTT	CASSLGMGTGGYQPQHF
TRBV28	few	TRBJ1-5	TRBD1	TGTGCCAGCAGTTTACAGGGGGAGCCCCAGCATTTT	CASSLQGEPQHF
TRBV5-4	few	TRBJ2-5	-	TGTGCCAGCAGCAGGGGGGAGACCCAGTACTTC	CASSRGETQYF
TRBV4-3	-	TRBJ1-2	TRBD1	TGCGCCAGCAGCCGGGGACAGGGGTTAGCTAACTATGGCTACACCTTC	CASSRGQGLANYGYTF
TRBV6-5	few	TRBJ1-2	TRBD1	TGTGCCAGCAGGGACAGGCCGGGTGGCTACACCTTC	CASRDRPGGYTF
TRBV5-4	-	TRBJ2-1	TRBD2	TGTGCCAGCAGCAACGAGGCCAGGGCTAGCGGGGGAGAGCAGTTCTTC	CASSNEARASGGEQFF
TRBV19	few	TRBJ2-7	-	TGTGCCAGTAGTAGGGGTGCAAGGACAACCTACGAGCAGTACTTC	CASSRGARTTYEQYF
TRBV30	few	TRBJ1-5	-	TGTGCCTGGAGTGTACCCCAGGGTCGGGTCCAGCCCCAGCATTTT	CAWSVPQGRVQPQHF
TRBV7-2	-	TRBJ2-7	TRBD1	TGTGCCAGCAGCTTAAGGACAGGGACCTACGAGCAGTACTTC	CASSLRTGTYEQYF
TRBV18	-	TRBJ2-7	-	TGTGCCAGCTCACCACCTACGCGTTACGAGCAGTACTTC	CASSPPTRYEQYF
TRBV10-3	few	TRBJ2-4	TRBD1	TGTGCCATCAGTGGAGGACAGGGAACTATCATTCAGTACTTC	CAISGGQGTIIQYF
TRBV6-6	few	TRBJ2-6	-	TGTGCCAGCGTATCCCCCAGTGCCAACGTCCTGACTTTC	CASVSPSANVLTF
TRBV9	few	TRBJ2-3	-	TGTGCCAGCAGCGTAGAAGCTGGGCTTAACGCAGATACGCAGTATTTT	CASSVEAGLNADTQYF
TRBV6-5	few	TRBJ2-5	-	TGTGCCGTAAGGGGGCCAGGGGGGGAGACCCAGTACTTC	CAVRGPGGETQYF
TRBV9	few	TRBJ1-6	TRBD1	TGTGCCAGCAGCGTGGGGACAGTTAATTCACCCCTCCACTTT	CASSVGTVNSPLHF
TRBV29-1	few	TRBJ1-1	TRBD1	TGCAGCGTCAACGGACAGGGGAACACTGAAGCTTTCTTT	CSVNGQGNTEAFF
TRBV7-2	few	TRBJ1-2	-	TGTGCCAGCAGCTTCTTCTATGGCTACACCTTC	CASSFFYGYTF
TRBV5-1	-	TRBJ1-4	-	TGCGCCAGCAGCGCCGGGTCCATCGAAAAACTGTTTTTT	CASSAGSIEKLFF
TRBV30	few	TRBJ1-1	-	TGTGCCTGGAATGTATTATCCGTGAACACTGAAGCTTTCTTT	CAWNVLSVNTEAFF
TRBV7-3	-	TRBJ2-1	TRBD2	TGTGCCAGCAGCTCCGGGGGGGGCAATGGTGAGCAGTTCTTC	CASSSGGGNGEQFF
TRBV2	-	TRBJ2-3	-	TGTGCCAGCAGTGTTGCGTTCACAGATACGCAGTATTTT	CASSVAFTDTQYF
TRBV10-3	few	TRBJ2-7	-	TGTGCCATCAGTGAAGGGGCCTCCTACGAGCAGTACTTC	CAISEGASYEQYF
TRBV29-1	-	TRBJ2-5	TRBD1	TGCAGCGTGGGGGACAGAGAGGCGGAAGAGACCCAGTACTTC	CSVGDREAEETQYF